This T cell receptor (beta chain) derives from a study of beta chain features in type 1 diabetes. Study-wide results and caveats: Compared to healthy donors, patients appeared to have naive, central memory and Treg TCRB repertoires that were more alike. In all four CD4+ subsets, TCRB CDR3 length was significantly, moderately reduced in type 1 diabetes.

Remarks on this clone: Its target is unknown.

Sequenced material consisted of expressed TCRB transcripts (all of the isolated RNA was reverse transcribed). Produced via immunoSEQ multiplex PCR; TCRdb's table is partial and in-frame only. The sample includes about 340,000 clones, roughly 14% of them seen just once. The CDR3 is made up of 15 amino acids. V dropped 6 bases and J dropped 5 bases, with 17 bases sitting between them. Germline V gene lookup returns CDR1 LNHDA and CDR2 SQIVND (reference sequence). This TCR was recovered from a woman younger than 35 with type 1 diabetes. Material: naive CD4+ T cells from blood. The rearrangement uses TRBV19 and TRBJ2-1; tentatively, D is TRBD2 (6 bases). The CDR3 DNA reads TGTGCCAGTAGGCGGGCGGGACCTCGGAACAATGAGCAGTTCTTC. Residues: CASRRAGPRNNEQFF.